This TCR beta chain appears in the sequencing data of a study of cytomegalovirus exposure and HLA in healthy donors. Study-level results: Under in vitro conditions, a few CMV-associated chains were confirmed as specific for CMV antigens. The authors later found HLA-associated TCR beta chains more clonally expanded than equally common others. Reports described diagnosis of cytomegalovirus status by the classifier as highly specific and sensitive.

On this clone itself: Its antigen is unknown.

Primers for the PCR totalled 60 Vbeta and 13 Jbeta. Here immunoSEQ multiplex PCR was the method, and the copy in TCRdb shows in-frame clones only, minus some. The sample has around 140,000 clones, 65% to 80% seen once. Sequencing input: PBMCs. The sequence came from a man aged 25-40 years in good health and CMV-seronegative.

The DNA for the CDR3 is TGTGCCAGCAGCTTACTGTTTCCAGGTCCGAACACTGAAGCTTTCTTT. Residues: CASSLLFPGPNTEAFF. V usage is TRBV7-2 and J usage is TRBJ1-1; D is undetermined. The length of the CDR3 is 16 residues. Germline V lookup: CDR1 SGHTA, CDR2 FQGNSA. Trimming cost V 2 bases and J 1 base, with 14 bases left between them. The whole variable domain, remainder taken from reference TRBV7-2 and TRBJ1-1, is GAGVSQSPSNKVTEKGKDVELRCDPISGHTALYWYRQSLGQGLEFLIYFQGNSAPDKSGLPSDRFSAERTGGSVSTLTIQRTQQEDSAVYLCASSLLFPGPNTEAFFGQGTRLTVV.